This is a list of T cell receptor beta chains from one sample in a study of shared clonotypes between healthy human individuals. Here immunoSEQ multiplex PCR was the method, and the copy in TCRdb shows in-frame clones only, minus some. The sample records about 610,000 clones, 95% to 98% being singletons. Sequenced: naive CD4+ T cells sorted from blood. The receptors stem from a woman in her twenties or thirties in good health. Each CDR3 is given with its conserved first and last residue. D genes are given only for firm matches. Where a row states a size, it is once, few, many or the class of an expanded clone; other rows omit it.

size | D | J | V | DNA | CDR3
- | - | TRBJ2-7 | TRBV5-1 | TGCGCCAGCAGCCTACTACAGGGTAGCGAGTACGAGCAGTACTTC | CASSLLQGSEYEQYF
- | - | TRBJ2-1 | TRBV7-9 | TGTGCCAGCAGCTTAGATGGGGGCCGGCAGTTCTTC | CASSLDGGRQFF
- | - | TRBJ2-1 | TRBV5-4 | TGTGCCAGCAGCTTAAACAATGAGCAGTTCTTC | CASSLNNEQFF
- | - | TRBJ1-2 | TRBV9 | TGTGCCAGCAGCGTAGCTACCGGCAGGGAAAGCGGCTACACCTTC | CASSVATGRESGYTF
once | - | TRBJ2-7 | TRBV25-1 | TGTGCCAGCAGTCAGGATTCCTACGAGCAGTACTTC | CASSQDSYEQYF
- | TRBD2 | TRBJ2-1 | TRBV7-3 | TGTGCCAGCAGCTTTAGTAGCGGGAGGAGGTATGAGCAGTTCTTC | CASSFSSGRRYEQFF
- | TRBD1 | TRBJ1-1 | TRBV19 | TGTGCCAGCCGGACAGGGGTGAACACTGAAGCTTTCTTT | CASRTGVNTEAFF
- | TRBD2 | TRBJ2-5 | TRBV5-1 | TGCGCCAGCAGCGTACTAGCGGGAGGGGATGCAGAGACCCAGTACTTC | CASSVLAGGDAETQYF
- | - | TRBJ1-1 | TRBV6-5 | TGTGCCAGCAGTACCTGGACACTTTTGAACACTGAAGCTTTCTTT | CASSTWTLLNTEAFF
- | - | TRBJ2-2 | TRBV19 | TGTGCCAGTAGTACTCAGGGTTGGGGCGGGGAGCTGTTTTTT | CASSTQGWGGELFF
- | TRBD1 | TRBJ1-2 | TRBV6-6 | TGTGCCAGCAGTAAAACAGGGGACTATGGCTACACCTTC | CASSKTGDYGYTF
- | - | TRBJ2-1 | TRBV7-9 | TGTGCCAGCAGCTTCGGCAGGGGCAACAATGAGCAGTTCTTC | CASSFGRGNNEQFF
- | - | TRBJ2-7 | TRBV12-2 | TGTGCAAGTCGCCAACGACTAGCGGGTAGCTCCTACGAGCAGTACTTC | CASRQRLAGSSYEQYF
- | TRBD2 | TRBJ2-1 | TRBV7-8 | TGTGCCAGCAGCCCCCGGACTAGCGGACACTACAATGAGCAGTTCTTC | CASSPRTSGHYNEQFF
- | TRBD1 | TRBJ2-7 | TRBV6-1 | TGTGCCAGCAGGGGGACAGGCGGGGAGCAGTACTTC | CASRGTGGEQYF
- | - | TRBJ2-2 | TRBV2 | TGTGCCAGCAGTGAATCAAACACCGGGGAGCTGTTTTTT | CASSESNTGELFF
- | - | TRBJ1-2 | TRBV29-1 | TGCAGCGTTGAAGATTCTCCGGATAACTATGGCTACACCTTC | CSVEDSPDNYGYTF
- | - | TRBJ2-1 | TRBV18 | TGTGCCAGCTCTCCCCGCGGGGAAGAGCAGTTCTTC | CASSPRGEEQFF
- | - | TRBJ2-3 | TRBV6-4 | TGTGCCAGCAGTGCCCCTACAGATACGCAGTATTTT | CASSAPTDTQYF
- | - | TRBJ2-7 | TRBV2 | TGTGCCAGCAGACTAGGTGGCGAGCAGTACTTC | CASRLGGEQYF
- | TRBD2 | TRBJ2-3 | TRBV27 | TGTGCCAGCAGTTTATCGTTTAGCGGGGTCACAGATACGCAGTATTTT | CASSLSFSGVTDTQYF
- | TRBD2 | TRBJ2-5 | TRBV4-2 | TGTGCCAGCAGCCAAGTTGGTAGCGGGAGACTTGAGACCCAGTACTTC | CASSQVGSGRLETQYF
- | - | TRBJ2-7 | TRBV28 | TGTGCCAGCAGCAACCAGGACTCTTCCTACGAGCAGTACTTC | CASSNQDSSYEQYF
- | - | TRBJ1-3 | TRBV28 | TGTGCCAGCAGTTTTTGGGGATTCGGAAACACCATATATTTT | CASSFWGFGNTIYF
once | - | TRBJ1-4 | TRBV29-1 | TGCAGCGTTGACAGGCTAGCTAATGAAAAACTGTTTTTT | CSVDRLANEKLFF
- | - | TRBJ2-3 | TRBV5-1 | TGCGCCAGCAGCTTGGGCGGGTTGTCAAAGGGCACAGATACGCAGTATTTT | CASSLGGLSKGTDTQYF
- | - | TRBJ2-7 | TRBV30 | TGTGCCTGGATAGGACAGGGGGCGACTAGCGGGAGTATAACCTACGAGCAGTACTTC | CAWIGQGATSGSITYEQYF
once | - | TRBJ2-7 | TRBV28 | TGTGCCAGCAGAACCCCTAGCTACGAGCAGTACTTC | CASRTPSYEQYF
- | - | TRBJ1-1 | TRBV30 | TGTGCCTGGAGTGTTAGGGGGATTGCTGAAGCTTTCTTT | CAWSVRGIAEAFF
once | - | TRBJ2-1 | TRBV5-5 | TGTGCCAGCAGCTTGGATTACAATGAGCAGTTCTTC | CASSLDYNEQFF
- | TRBD1 | TRBJ1-2 | TRBV18 | TGTGCCAGCTCATTCGACAGGGCCTATGGCTACACCTTC | CASSFDRAYGYTF
- | TRBD2 | TRBJ2-5 | TRBV2 | TGTGCCAGCGGACTAGCGGGAGCCCCAGAGACCCAGTACTTC | CASGLAGAPETQYF
- | - | TRBJ2-7 | TRBV7-6 | TGTGCCAGCAGCCGGGGACAAGCCTCCTACGAGCAGTACTTC | CASSRGQASYEQYF
- | - | TRBJ1-2 | TRBV6-1 | TGTGCCAGCAGGGAAACGGGAGATGGCTACACCTTC | CASRETGDGYTF
- | TRBD2 | TRBJ2-5 | TRBV10-3 | TGTGCCATCAGCGAAAAACTAGCGGGCTCACAAGAGACCCAGTACTTC | CAISEKLAGSQETQYF
- | - | TRBJ1-3 | TRBV7-7 | TGTGCCAGCAGCTTAGGAGGATCTGGAAACACCATATATTTT | CASSLGGSGNTIYF
- | - | TRBJ2-1 | TRBV5-1 | TGCGCCAGCAGCTTGGCCCGAGGGACCTACAATGAGCAGTTCTTC | CASSLARGTYNEQFF
once | - | TRBJ1-5 | TRBV27 | TGTGCCAGCAGTTTATGGGGTCAGCCCCAGCATTTT | CASSLWGQPQHF
- | TRBD1 | TRBJ1-4 | TRBV11-3 | TGTGCCAGCAGCCGGGACAGGGATGAAAAACTGTTTTTT | CASSRDRDEKLFF
- | TRBD1 | TRBJ2-7 | TRBV6-6 | TGTGCCAGCAGTTACTCCCAGGGGGTCGAGCAGTACTTC | CASSYSQGVEQYF
- | TRBD2 | TRBJ2-7 | TRBV27 | TGTGCCAGCAGCTCAGCGGGAGCTGACGAGCAGTACTTC | CASSSAGADEQYF
- | TRBD2 | TRBJ2-1 | TRBV5-1 | TGCGCCAGCAGCTTAGGGACTAGCCCATACAATGAGCAGTTCTTC | CASSLGTSPYNEQFF
- | TRBD1 | TRBJ1-1 | TRBV28 | TGTGCCAGTAGTTTGACAGGGAAATTCTCTGAAGCTTTCTTT | CASSLTGKFSEAFF
- | TRBD1 | TRBJ2-5 | TRBV28 | TGTGCCAGCAGTTTAGGGGGACAGGGAGGGACCCAGTACTTC | CASSLGGQGGTQYF
- | TRBD1 | TRBJ1-2 | TRBV28 | TGTGCCAGCAGCCCTGGACAGGGTTGGGGTGGCTACACCTTC | CASSPGQGWGGYTF
once | - | TRBJ1-5 | TRBV5-1 | TGCGCCAGCGGTGCGGGGCCCTATAGCAATCAGCCCCAGCATTTT | CASGAGPYSNQPQHF
- | TRBD2 | TRBJ2-1 | TRBV25-1 | TGTGCCAGCAGTGAGGCCCCCGGGGGACTAGCGCGAAATGAGCAGTTCTTC | CASSEAPGGLARNEQFF
- | - | TRBJ1-1 | TRBV6-1 | TGTGCCAGCAGTGCAGACATTTATTTGAACACTGAAGCTTTCTTT | CASSADIYLNTEAFF
- | - | TRBJ2-1 | TRBV28 | TGTGCCAGCAGACGGATGAGGGGCTCCTACAATGAGCAGTTCTTC | CASRRMRGSYNEQFF
- | - | TRBJ2-7 | TRBV9 | TGTGCCAGCGGGACCGGGACGAAACCCTACGAGCAGTACTTC | CASGTGTKPYEQYF
- | - | TRBJ1-5 | TRBV28 | TGTGCCAGCAGTCTAACCCCGGAAGCCCAGCATTTT | CASSLTPEAQHF
- | - | TRBJ2-1 | TRBV14 | TGTGCCAGCAGCCAAACCCGGACAGTAAAGTTCTTC | CASSQTRTVKFF
- | - | TRBJ2-1 | TRBV25-1 | TGTGCCAGCAGTGACACCCGCCTCCTGGGCGGTGAGCAGTTCTTC | CASSDTRLLGGEQFF
- | TRBD1 | TRBJ1-2 | TRBV6-6 | TGTGCCAGCAGTTCGAGACAGGGAGCGGGGGACTATGGCTACACCTTC | CASSSRQGAGDYGYTF
- | - | TRBJ1-5 | TRBV28 | TGTGCCAGCTCCAAGCGGGGCAGTCGGAGCCCCAATCAGCCCCAGCATTTT | CASSKRGSRSPNQPQHF
- | - | TRBJ2-3 | TRBV7-9 | TGTGCCAGCAGCTCCTTCGGGGGCCCCACAGATACGCAGTATTTT | CASSSFGGPTDTQYF
- | - | TRBJ1-1 | TRBV6-5 | TGTGCCAGCAGTTACGCAGGGGTGGTGATCTTT | CASSYAGVVIF